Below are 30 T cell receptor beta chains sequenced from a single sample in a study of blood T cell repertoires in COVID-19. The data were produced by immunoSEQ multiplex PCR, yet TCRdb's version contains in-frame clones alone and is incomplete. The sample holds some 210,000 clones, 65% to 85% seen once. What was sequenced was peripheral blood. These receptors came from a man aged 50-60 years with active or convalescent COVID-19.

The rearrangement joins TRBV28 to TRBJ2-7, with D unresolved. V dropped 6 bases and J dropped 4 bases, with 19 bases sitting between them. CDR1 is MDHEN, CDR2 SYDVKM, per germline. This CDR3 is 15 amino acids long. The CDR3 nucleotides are TGTGCCAGCAGCATCGACTCTCCCCGCATTTACGAGCAGTACTTC. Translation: CASSIDSPRIYEQYF.

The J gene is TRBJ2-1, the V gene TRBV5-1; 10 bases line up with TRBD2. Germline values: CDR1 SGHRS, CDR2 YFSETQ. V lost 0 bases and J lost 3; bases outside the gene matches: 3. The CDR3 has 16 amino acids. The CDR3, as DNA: TGCGCCAGCAGCTTGGAAGGACTAGCGGACTACAATGAGCAGTTCTTC. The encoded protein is CASSLEGLADYNEQFF.

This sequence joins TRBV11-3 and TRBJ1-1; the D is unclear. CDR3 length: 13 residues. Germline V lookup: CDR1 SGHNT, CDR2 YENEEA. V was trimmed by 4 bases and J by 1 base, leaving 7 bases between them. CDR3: CASSWAENTEAFF. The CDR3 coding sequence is TGTGCCAGCAGCTGGGCCGAGAACACTGAAGCTTTCTTT.

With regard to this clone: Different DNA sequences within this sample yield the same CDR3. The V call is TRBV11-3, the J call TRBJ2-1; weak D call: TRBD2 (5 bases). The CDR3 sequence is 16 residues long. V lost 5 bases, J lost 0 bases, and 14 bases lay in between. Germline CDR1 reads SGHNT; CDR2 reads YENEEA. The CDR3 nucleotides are TGTGCCAGCAGCCCCGAAGGACTTAGCTCCTACAATGAGCAGTTCTTC. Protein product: CASSPEGLSSYNEQFF.

The CDR3 loop is CAGPRRTEAFF. CDR3 sequence (DNA): TGTGCTGGGCCGAGGAGGACTGAAGCTTTCTTT. The rearrangement uses TRBV25-1 and TRBJ1-1; D is uncertain. Germline V gene lookup returns CDR1 MGHDK and CDR2 SYGVNS. The CDR3 length is 11 residues. Full variable domain (outside the CDR3, taken from reference TRBV25-1 and TRBJ1-1): EADIYQTPRYLVIGTGKKITLECSQTMGHDKMYWYQQDPGMELHLIHYSYGVNSTEKGDLSSESTVSRIRTEHFPLTLESARPSHTSQYLCAGPRRTEAFFGQGTRLTVV.

The CDR3, as DNA: TGTGCCAGCAGCTCGCCTGGGACAGGGTGGTCTGGGGCCAACGTCCTGACTTTC. Encoded protein: CASSSPGTGWSGANVLTF. The V call is TRBV5-6, the J call TRBJ2-6; 9 bases agree with TRBD1. V lost 3 bases and J lost 1; bases outside the gene matches: 8. The CDR3 is 18 residues long. The germline V gene has CDR1 SGHDT and CDR2 YYEEEE.

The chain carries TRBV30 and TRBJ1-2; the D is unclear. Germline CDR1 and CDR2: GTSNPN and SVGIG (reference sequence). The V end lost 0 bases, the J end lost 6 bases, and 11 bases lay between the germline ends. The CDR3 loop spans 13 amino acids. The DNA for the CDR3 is TGTGCCTGGAGTGTCCGAGGTCATAATGGCTACACCTTC. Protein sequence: CAWSVRGHNGYTF.

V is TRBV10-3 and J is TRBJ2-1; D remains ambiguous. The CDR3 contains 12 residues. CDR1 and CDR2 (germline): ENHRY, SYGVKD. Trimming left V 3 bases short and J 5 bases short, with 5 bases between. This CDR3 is CAISDPNNEQFF. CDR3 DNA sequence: TGTGCCATCAGTGACCCAAACAATGAGCAGTTCTTC.

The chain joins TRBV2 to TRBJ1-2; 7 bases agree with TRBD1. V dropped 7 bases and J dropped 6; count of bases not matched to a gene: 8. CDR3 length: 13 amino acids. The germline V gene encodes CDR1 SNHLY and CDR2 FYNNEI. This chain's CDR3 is CASTTQGSDGYTF. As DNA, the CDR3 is TGTGCCAGCACCACACAGGGGAGTGATGGCTACACCTTC.

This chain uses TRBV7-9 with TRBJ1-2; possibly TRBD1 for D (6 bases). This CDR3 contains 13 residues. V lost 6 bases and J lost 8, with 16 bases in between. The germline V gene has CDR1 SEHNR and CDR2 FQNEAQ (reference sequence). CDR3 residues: CASSESGVVGYTF. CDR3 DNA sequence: TGTGCCAGCAGTGAATCAGGGGTGGTCGGCTACACCTTC.

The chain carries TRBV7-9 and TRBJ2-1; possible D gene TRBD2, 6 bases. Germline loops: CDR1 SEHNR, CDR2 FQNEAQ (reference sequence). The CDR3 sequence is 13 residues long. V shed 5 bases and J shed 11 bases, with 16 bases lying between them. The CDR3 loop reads CASSEPSDQKQFF. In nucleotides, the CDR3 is TGTGCCAGCAGCGAACCTAGCGACCAGAAGCAGTTCTTC.

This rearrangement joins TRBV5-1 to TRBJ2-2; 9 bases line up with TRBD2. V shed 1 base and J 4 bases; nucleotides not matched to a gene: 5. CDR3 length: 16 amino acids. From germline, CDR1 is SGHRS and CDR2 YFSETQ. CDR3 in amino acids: CASSLRASGTTGELFF. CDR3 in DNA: TGCGCCAGCAGCTTGAGGGCTAGCGGGACCACCGGGGAGCTGTTTTTT.

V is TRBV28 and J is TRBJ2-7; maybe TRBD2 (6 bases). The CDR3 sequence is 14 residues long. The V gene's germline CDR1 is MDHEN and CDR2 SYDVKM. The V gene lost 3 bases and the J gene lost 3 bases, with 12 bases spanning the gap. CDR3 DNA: TGTGCCAGCAGTTTGGCGGGACGGAGCTACGAGCAGTACTTC. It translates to CASSLAGRSYEQYF. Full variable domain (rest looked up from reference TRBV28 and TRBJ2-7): DVKVTQSSRYLVKRTGEKVFLECVQDMDHENMFWYRQDPGLGLRLIYFSYDVKMKEKGDIPEGYSVSREKKERFSLILESASTNQTSMYLCASSLAGRSYEQYFGPGTRLTVT.

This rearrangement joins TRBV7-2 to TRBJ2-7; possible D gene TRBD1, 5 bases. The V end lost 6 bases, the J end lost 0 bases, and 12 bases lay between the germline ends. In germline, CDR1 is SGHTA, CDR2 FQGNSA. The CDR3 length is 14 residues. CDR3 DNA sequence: TGTGCCAGCAGACCTGGACAAACCTCCTACGAGCAGTACTTC. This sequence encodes CASRPGQTSYEQYF.

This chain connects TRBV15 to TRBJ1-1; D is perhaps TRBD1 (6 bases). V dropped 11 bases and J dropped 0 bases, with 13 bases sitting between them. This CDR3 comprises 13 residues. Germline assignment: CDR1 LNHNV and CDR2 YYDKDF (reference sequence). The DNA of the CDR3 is TGTGCCCCCCGGAACAGGGTGAACACTGAAGCTTTCTTT. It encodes CAPRNRVNTEAFF.

In nucleotides, the CDR3 is TGCGCCAGCAGCTTGGCCCCGACTAGCGGGGGGGCCATCTACATTCAGTACTTC. The encoded protein is CASSLAPTSGGAIYIQYF. The V gene is TRBV5-1, the J gene TRBJ2-4, with 14 bases that match TRBD2. The trim removed 0 bases at V and 8 bases at J, leaving 10 bases unmatched. The V gene's germline CDR1 is SGHRS and CDR2 YFSETQ. The CDR3 totals 18 residues.

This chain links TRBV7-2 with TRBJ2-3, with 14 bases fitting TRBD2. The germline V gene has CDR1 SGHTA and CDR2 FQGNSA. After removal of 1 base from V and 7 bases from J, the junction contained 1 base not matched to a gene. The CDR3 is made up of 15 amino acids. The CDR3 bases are TGTGCCAGCAGCTTAGGACTAGCGGGGGGGTATACGCAGTATTTT. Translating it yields CASSLGLAGGYTQYF.

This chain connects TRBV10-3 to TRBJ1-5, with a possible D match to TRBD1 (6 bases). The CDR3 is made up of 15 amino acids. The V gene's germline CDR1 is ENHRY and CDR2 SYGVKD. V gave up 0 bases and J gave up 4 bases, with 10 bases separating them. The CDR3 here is CAISESGQSNQPQHF. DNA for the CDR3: TGTGCCATCAGTGAGTCAGGACAGTCTAATCAGCCCCAGCATTTT.

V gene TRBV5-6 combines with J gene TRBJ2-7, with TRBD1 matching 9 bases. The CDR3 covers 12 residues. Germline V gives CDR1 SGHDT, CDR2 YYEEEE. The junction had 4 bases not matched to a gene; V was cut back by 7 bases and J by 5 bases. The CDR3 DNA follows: TGTGCCAGCGGGACAGGGAACCACGAGCAGTACTTC. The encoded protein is CASGTGNHEQYF.

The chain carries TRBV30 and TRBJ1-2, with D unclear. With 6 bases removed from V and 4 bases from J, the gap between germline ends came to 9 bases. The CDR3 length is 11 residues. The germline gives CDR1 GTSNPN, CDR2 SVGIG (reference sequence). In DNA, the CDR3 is TGTGCCTGTGGGGAGGGCTATGGCTACACCTTC. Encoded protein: CACGEGYGYTF.

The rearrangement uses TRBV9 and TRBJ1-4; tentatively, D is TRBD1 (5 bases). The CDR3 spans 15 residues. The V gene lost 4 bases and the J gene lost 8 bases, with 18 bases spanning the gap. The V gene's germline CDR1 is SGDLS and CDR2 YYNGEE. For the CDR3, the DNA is TGTGCCAGCAGCCTCCGGGGGGTAAGAGGAGAAAAACTGTTTTTT. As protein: CASSLRGVRGEKLFF. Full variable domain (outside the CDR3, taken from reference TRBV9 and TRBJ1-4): DSGVTQTPKHLITATGQRVTLRCSPRSGDLSVYWYQQSLDQGLQFLIQYYNGEERAKGNILERFSAQQFPDLHSELNLSSLELGDSALYFCASSLRGVRGEKLFFGSGTQLSVL.

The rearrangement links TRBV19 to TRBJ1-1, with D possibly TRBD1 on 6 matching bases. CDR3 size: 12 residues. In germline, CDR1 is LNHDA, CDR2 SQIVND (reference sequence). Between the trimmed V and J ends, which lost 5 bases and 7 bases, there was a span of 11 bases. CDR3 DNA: TGTGCCAGTAGTCTGGCAGGGGATGAAGCTTTCTTT. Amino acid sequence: CASSLAGDEAFF.

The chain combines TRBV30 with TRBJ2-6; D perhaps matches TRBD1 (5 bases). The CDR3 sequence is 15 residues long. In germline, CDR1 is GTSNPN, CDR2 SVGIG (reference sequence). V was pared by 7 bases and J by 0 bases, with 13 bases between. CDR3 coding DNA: TGTGCCTCCGTGGCAGGGCCCTCTGGGGCCAACGTCCTGACTTTC. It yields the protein CASVAGPSGANVLTF.

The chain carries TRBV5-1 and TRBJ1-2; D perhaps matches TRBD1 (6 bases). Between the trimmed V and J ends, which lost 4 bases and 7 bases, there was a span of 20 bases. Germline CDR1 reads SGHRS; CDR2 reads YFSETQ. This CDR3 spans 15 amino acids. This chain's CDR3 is CASSGAVGGARGYTF. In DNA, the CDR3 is TGCGCCAGCAGCGGCGCCGTTGGGGGGGCGCGTGGCTACACCTTC.

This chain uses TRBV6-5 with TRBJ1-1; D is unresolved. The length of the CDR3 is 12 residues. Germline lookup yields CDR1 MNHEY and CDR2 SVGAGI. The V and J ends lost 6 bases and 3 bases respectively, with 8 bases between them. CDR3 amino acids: CASSTLDTEAFF. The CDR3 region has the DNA TGTGCCAGCAGCACTCTCGACACTGAAGCTTTCTTT.

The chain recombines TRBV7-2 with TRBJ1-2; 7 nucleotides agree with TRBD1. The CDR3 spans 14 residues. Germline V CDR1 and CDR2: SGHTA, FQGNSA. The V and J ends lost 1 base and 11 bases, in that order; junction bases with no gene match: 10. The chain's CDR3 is CASSLEGAGSGYTF. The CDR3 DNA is TGTGCCAGCAGCTTAGAGGGGGCAGGGAGTGGGTACACCTTC. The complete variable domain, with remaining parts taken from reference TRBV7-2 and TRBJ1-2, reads GAGVSQSPSNKVTEKGKDVELRCDPISGHTALYWYRQSLGQGLEFLIYFQGNSAPDKSGLPSDRFSAERTGGSVSTLTIQRTQQEDSAVYLCASSLEGAGSGYTFGSGTRLTVV.

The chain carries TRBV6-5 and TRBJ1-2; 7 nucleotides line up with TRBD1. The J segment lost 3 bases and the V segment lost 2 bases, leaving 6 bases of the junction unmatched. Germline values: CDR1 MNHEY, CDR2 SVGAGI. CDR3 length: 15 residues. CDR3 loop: CASSYGQALYYGYTF. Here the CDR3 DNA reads TGTGCCAGCAGTTACGGACAGGCGCTTTACTATGGCTACACCTTC.

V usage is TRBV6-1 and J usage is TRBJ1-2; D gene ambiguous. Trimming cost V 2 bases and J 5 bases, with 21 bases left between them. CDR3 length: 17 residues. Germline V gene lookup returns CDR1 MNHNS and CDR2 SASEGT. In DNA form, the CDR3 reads TGTGCCAGCAGTGAACACTACGGGTTGCCATCCTCGTATGGCTACACCTTC. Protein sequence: CASSEHYGLPSSYGYTF.

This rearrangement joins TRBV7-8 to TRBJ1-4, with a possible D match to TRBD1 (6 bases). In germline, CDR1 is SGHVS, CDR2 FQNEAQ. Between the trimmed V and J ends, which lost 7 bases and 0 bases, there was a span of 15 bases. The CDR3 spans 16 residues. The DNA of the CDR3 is TGTGCCAGCAACCCAGGGGCGTTGTCAACTAATGAAAAACTGTTTTTT. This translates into CASNPGALSTNEKLFF.

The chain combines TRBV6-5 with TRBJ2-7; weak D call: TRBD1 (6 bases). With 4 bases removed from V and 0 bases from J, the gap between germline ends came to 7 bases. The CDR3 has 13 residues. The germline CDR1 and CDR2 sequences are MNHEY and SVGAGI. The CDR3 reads CASSWDTSYEQYF. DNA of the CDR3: TGTGCCAGCAGTTGGGACACCTCCTACGAGCAGTACTTC.